Here is one TCR beta chain with its context. What it binds is not known. The entry originates in a study of CD8 T cells in ankylosing spondylitis. General observations from the study: Some of these motif variants have turned up before, in reports on reactive arthritis synovial fluid and blood. For ankylosing spondylitis blood, a TCR beta motif of seven to nine highly homologous variants appeared characteristic.

The V gene's germline CDR1 is LGHDT and CDR2 YNNKEL (reference sequence). The V end was cut by 2 bases, the J end by 0 bases, with 8 bases between. The CDR3 contains 16 residues. TCRdb re-called the 5' RACE reads with MiXCR, one entry per CDR3 protein. The sample consists of approximately 150,000 distinct CDR3 sequences, roughly 31% of them appearing once. Sequencing was carried out using synovial fluid, either unsorted or a sorted T cell fraction (not recorded which). This chain connects TRBV3-1 to TRBJ2-6; D gene uncertain. This sequence was found in a male donor with ankylosing spondylitis. In nucleotides, the CDR3 is TGTGCCAGCAGCCAACTCGACCACTCTGGGGCCAACGTCCTGACTTTC. Encoded protein: CASSQLDHSGANVLTF. Variable domain in full (rest from reference TRBV3-1 and TRBJ2-6): DTAVSQTPKYLVTQMGNDKSIKCEQNLGHDTMYWYKQDSKKFLKIMFSYNNKELIINETVPNRFSPKSPDKAHLNLHINSLELGDSAVYFCASSQLDHSGANVLTFGAGSRLTVL.